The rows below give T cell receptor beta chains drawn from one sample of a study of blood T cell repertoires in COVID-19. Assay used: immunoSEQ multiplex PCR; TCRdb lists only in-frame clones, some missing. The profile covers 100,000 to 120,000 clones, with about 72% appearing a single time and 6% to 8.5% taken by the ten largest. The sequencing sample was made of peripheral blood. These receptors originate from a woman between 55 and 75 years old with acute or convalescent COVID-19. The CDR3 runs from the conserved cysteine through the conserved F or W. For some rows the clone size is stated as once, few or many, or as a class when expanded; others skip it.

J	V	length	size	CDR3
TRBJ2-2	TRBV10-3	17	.	CAISESARGANTGELFF
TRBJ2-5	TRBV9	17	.	CASSVGGQGSNGETQYF
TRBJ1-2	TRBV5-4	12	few	CASSLDSYGYTF
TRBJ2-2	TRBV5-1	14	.	CASRTSGGAGELFF
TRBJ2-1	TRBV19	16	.	CASSSNDLSSYNEQFF
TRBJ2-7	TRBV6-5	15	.	CASSPQPTGYYEQYF
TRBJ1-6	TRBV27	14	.	CASRSGQTNSPLHF
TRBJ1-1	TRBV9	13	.	CASSVGQGREAFF
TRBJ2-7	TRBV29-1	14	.	CSVLIRGPTYEQYF
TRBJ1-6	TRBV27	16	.	CASRDRGNSYNSPLHF
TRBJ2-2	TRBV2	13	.	CASSDKGRGELFF
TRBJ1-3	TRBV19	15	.	CASSRGHQPGNTIYF
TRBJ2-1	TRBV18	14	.	CASSPSPQTMEQFF
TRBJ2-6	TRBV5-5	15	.	CASSPGVAGANVLTF
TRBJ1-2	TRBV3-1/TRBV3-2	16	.	CASSQDWGRGNYGYTF
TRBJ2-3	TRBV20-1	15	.	CSASPYGSGTDTQYF
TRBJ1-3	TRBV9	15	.	CASSVTGGSGNTIYF
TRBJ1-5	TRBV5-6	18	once	CASSLGVYRGRTDQPQHF
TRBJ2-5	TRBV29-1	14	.	CSVALTDRGETQYF
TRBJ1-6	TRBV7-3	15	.	CASSLIGGVNSPLHF
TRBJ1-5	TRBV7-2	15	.	CASSLQGSAGQPQHF
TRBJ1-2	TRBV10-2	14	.	CASSETGTGGGYTF
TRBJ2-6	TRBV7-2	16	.	CASSAVDSSGANVLTF
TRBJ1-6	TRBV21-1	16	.	CASSKTEGQLNSPLHF
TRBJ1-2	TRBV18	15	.	CASSPLGDGVRGYTF
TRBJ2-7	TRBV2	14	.	CASRGGTGPYEQYF
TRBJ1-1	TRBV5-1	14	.	CASSGDGLNTGAFF
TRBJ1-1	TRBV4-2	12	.	CASSQPDTEAFF
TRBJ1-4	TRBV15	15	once	CATSRDPTGKEKLFF
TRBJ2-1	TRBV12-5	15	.	CASGLGASGYNEQFF
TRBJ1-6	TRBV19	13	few	CASTPYSGSPLHF
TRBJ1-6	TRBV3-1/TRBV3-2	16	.	CASSQGQGRNNSPLHF
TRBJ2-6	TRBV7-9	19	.	CASSLAKIGYHSGANVLTF
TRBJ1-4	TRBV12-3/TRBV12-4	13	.	CASGVPGDEKLFF
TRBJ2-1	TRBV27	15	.	CASSKPGQGYNEQFF
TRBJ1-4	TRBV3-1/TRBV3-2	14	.	CASSLGGYNEKLFF
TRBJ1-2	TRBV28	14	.	CASRFQRDNYGYTF